This T cell receptor (beta chain) was captured by sequencing in a study of radiotherapy plus CTLA-4 blockade in lung cancer. Study-level points and caveats: The authors reported that early blood T cell clone dynamics, with interferon-beta, best predicted response. In blood, after radiotherapy plus ipilimumab, tumor-derived TCR clones expanded.

This clone was observed a few times. Antigen: not known. After removal of 5 bases from V and 12 bases from J, the junction contained 7 bases not matched to a gene. The CDR3 length is 13 residues. Germline V CDR1 and CDR2: LNHDA, SQIVND (reference sequence). Receiving focal radiation plus CTLA-4 blockade with ipilimumab were patients who had chemo-refractory metastatic non-small-cell lung cancer. Generated by immunoSEQ multiplex PCR, the TCRdb table keeps only in-frame clones and is missing some. Among more than 95,000 clones, about 70% were seen once, and the ten largest hold approximately 2.8%. This sequence originates from a human donor with non-small cell lung cancer who had a partial response to radiotherapy plus ipilimumab. Some clones in this sample may be carry-over from other donors' samples. This sample comprised peripheral blood, obtained from a patient treated with radiotherapy plus ipilimumab. The rearrangement uses TRBV19 and TRBJ1-6; 7 nucleotides line up with TRBD1. CDR3 residues: CASSRTGVQPLHF. CDR3 coding DNA: TGTGCCAGTAGTCGTACAGGGGTCCAACCCCTCCACTTT.